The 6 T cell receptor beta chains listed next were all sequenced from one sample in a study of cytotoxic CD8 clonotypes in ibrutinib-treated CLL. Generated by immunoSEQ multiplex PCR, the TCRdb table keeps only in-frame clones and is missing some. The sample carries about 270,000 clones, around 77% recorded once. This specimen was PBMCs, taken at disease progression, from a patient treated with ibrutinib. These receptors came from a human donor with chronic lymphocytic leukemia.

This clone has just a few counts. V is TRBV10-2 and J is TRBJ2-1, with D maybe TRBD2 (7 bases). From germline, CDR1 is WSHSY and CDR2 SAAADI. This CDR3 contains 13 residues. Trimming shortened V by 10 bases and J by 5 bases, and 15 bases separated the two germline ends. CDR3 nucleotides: TGCGCCACCAGGAGGGGGAGGGACAATGAGCAGTTCTTC. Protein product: CATRRGRDNEQFF.

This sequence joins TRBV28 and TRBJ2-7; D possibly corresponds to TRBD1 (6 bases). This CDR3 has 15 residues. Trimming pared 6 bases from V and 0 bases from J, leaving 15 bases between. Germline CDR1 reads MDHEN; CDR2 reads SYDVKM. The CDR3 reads CASRHTGLLSYEQYF. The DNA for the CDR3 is TGTGCCAGCAGGCATACAGGGCTCCTCTCCTACGAGCAGTACTTC. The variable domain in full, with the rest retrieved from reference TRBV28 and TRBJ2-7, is DVKVTQSSRYLVKRTGEKVFLECVQDMDHENMFWYRQDPGLGLRLIYFSYDVKMKEKGDIPEGYSVSREKKERFSLILESASTNQTSMYLCASRHTGLLSYEQYFGPGTRLTVT.

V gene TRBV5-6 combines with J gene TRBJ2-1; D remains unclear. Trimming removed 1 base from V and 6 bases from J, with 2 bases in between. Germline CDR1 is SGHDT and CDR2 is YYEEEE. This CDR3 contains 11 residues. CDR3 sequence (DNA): TGTGCCAGCAGCTTGCTCAATGAGCAGTTCTTC. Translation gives CASSLLNEQFF.

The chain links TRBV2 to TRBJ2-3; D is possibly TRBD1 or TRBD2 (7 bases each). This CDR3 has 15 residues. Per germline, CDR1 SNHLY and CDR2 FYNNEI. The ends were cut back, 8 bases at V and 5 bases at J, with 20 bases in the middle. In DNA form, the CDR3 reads TGTGCCAGCCCAGGGGGGGTGGCTAGGGTAGATACGCAGTATTTT. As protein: CASPGGVARVDTQYF.

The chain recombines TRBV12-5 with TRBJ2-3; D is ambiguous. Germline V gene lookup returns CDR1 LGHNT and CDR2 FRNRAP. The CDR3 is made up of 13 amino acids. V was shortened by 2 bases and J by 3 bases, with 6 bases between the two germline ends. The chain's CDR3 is CASGLPGTDTQYF. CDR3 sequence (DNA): TGTGCTAGTGGTTTGCCCGGGACAGATACGCAGTATTTT.

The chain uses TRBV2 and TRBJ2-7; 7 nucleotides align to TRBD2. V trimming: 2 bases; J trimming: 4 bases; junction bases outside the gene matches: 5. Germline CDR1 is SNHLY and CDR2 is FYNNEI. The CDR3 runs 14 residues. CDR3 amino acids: CASSEIGRRYEQYF. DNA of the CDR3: TGTGCCAGCAGTGAAATCGGGAGGAGATACGAGCAGTACTTC.